This T cell receptor beta chain was documented in a study of T cell responses to AZD1222 COVID-19 vaccine. On this clone itself: The antigen is undetermined.

Study findings and constraints: Recipients of two AZD1222 doses showed rising Spike-specific TCR breadth and depth. In all cases, repertoires were sampled only after the peak T cell response. Nearly half of unique spike-specific TCRs reportedly avoided B.1.351 and B.1.1.7 mutated regions.

The CDR3 has 15 amino acids. The V and J ends lost 4 bases and 3 bases, in that order; junction bases with no gene match: 6. Germline values: CDR1 SGHAT, CDR2 FQNNGV. The table came from immunoSEQ multiplex PCR; TCRdb's copy has only in-frame clones and leaves some out. The repertoire includes over 150,000 clones, 80% to 90% of them detected once, and around 0.5% sits in the top ten. V and J are TRBV11-2 and TRBJ1-2, with TRBD1 matching 9 bases. The sample was peripheral blood, taken on day 0 of AZD1222 vaccination. The clonotype comes from an adult in good health. CDR3 coding DNA: TGTGCCAGCAGCTCCTCGGACAGGGGCGACTATGGCTACACCTTC. As protein: CASSSSDRGDYGYTF.